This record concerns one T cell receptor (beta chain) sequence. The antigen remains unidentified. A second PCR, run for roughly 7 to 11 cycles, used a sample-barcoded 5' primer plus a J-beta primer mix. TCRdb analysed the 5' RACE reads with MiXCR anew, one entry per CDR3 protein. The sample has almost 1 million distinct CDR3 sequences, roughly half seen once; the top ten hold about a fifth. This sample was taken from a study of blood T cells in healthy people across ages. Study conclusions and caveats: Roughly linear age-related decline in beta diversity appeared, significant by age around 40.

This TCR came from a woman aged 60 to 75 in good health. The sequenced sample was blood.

The chain's CDR3 is CATSDLAGQGWNTGELFF. In DNA, the CDR3 is TGTGCCACCAGTGATTTGGCGGGACAGGGATGGAACACCGGGGAGCTGTTTTTT. The gene calls are TRBV24-1 and TRBJ2-2, with 9 bases matching TRBD1. The germline gives CDR1 KGHDR, CDR2 SFDVKD. The CDR3 is made up of 18 amino acids. Germline trimming cut 0 bases from V and 1 base from J; bases unmatched to any gene: 5.